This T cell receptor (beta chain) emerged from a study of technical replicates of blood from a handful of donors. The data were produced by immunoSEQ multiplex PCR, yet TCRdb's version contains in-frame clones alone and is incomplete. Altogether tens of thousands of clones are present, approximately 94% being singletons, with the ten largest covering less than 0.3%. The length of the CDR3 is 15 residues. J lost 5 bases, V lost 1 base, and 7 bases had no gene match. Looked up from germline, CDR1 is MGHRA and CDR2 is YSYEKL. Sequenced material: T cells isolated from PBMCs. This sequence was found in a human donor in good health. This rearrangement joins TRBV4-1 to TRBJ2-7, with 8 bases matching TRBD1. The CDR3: CASSQGSGTGDEQYF. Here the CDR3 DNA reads TGCGCCAGCAGCCAAGGTTCCGGGACAGGAGACGAGCAGTACTTC.